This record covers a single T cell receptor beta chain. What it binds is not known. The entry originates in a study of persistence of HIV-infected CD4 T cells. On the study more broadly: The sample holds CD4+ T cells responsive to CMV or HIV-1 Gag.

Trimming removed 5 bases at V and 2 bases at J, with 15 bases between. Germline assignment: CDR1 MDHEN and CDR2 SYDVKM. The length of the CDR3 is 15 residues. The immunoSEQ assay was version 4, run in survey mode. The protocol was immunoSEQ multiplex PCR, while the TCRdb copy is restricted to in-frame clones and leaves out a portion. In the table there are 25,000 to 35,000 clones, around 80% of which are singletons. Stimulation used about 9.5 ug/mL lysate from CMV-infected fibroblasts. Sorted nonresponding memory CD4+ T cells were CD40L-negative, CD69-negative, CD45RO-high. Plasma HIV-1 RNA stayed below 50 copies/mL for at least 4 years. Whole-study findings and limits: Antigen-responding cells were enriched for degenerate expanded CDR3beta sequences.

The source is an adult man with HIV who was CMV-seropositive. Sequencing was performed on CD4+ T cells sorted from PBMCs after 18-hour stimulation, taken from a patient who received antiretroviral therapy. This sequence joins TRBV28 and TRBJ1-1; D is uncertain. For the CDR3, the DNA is TGTGCCAGCAGTCCACTACGGAACCTCAACACTGAAGCTTTCTTT. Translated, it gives CASSPLRNLNTEAFF. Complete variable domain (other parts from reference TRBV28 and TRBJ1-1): DVKVTQSSRYLVKRTGEKVFLECVQDMDHENMFWYRQDPGLGLRLIYFSYDVKMKEKGDIPEGYSVSREKKERFSLILESASTNQTSMYLCASSPLRNLNTEAFFGQGTRLTVV.